A single sample is the source of the 25 T cell receptor beta chains below, sequenced in a study of T-cell memory formation after mild COVID-19. One entry per CDR3 protein results from TCRdb running MiXCR on the 5' RACE reads. Of 300,000 to 350,000 distinct CDR3 sequences listed, around 19% are singletons. The sequenced sample consisted of PBMCs or a T cell subset sorted from them (not recorded which). These receptors originate from a man in his late teens or twenties who had mild COVID-19 (a few samples of this study predate the infection). Cell type and time point are not known.

This clonotype was counted between two and nine times. The CDR3 sequence: CSVEEGADHYGYTF. The CDR3 nucleotides read TGCAGCGTTGAAGAAGGGGCAGACCACTATGGCTACACCTTC. The rearrangement links TRBV29-1 to TRBJ1-2; D perhaps matches TRBD1 (5 bases). The V and J ends lost 0 bases and 3 bases respectively, with 11 bases between them. Per germline, CDR1 SQVTM and CDR2 ANQGSEA. The CDR3 is 14 residues long.

This clonotype was recorded a few times. This rearrangement joins TRBV6-2 or TRBV6-3 to TRBJ1-1, with D perhaps matching TRBD1 (6 bases). V was cut by 5 bases and J by 0 bases, with 13 bases left in between. CDR1 and CDR2 (germline): MNHEY, SVGEGT. The CDR3 is 15 amino acids. The CDR3: CASSIGQLLNTEAFF. The CDR3 nucleotides read TGTGCCAGCAGTATTGGACAGTTATTGAACACTGAAGCTTTCTTT.

This chain links TRBV7-9 with TRBJ2-3; D tentatively fits TRBD1 or TRBD2 (5 bases each). Trimming left V 2 bases short and J 0 bases short, with 15 bases between. From germline, CDR1 is SEHNR and CDR2 FQNEAQ (reference sequence). The CDR3 totals 17 residues. The CDR3 DNA reads TGTGCCAGCAGCTTATCGGGTCTCGGGACCAGCACAGATACGCAGTATTTT. Translation: CASSLSGLGTSTDTQYF.

The chain joins TRBV12-3 or TRBV12-4 to TRBJ2-2, with D uncertain. V was pared by 6 bases and J by 0 bases, with 11 bases between. CDR3 length: 15 amino acids. This CDR3 is CASSSGLSNTGELFF. CDR3 in DNA: TGTGCCAGCAGCTCCGGTCTGTCGAACACCGGGGAGCTGTTTTTT.

This sequence joins TRBV29-1 and TRBJ1-2; D is uncertain. Germline loops: CDR1 SQVTM, CDR2 ANQGSEA. Trimming removed 6 bases from V and 0 bases from J, with 11 bases in between. This CDR3 region has 13 residues. This chain's CDR3 is CSVDTGANYGYTF. Written as DNA, the CDR3 is TGCAGCGTCGACACCGGGGCTAACTATGGCTACACCTTC.

The CDR3 reads CAISESVGQGSYGYTF. CDR3 DNA sequence: TGTGCCATCAGTGAATCGGTGGGACAGGGGTCCTATGGCTACACCTTC. The gene calls are TRBV10-3 and TRBJ1-2, with 10 bases that match TRBD1. There are 16 residues in the CDR3. Germline-derived CDR1 and CDR2 are ENHRY and SYGVKD. The V and J ends lost 3 bases and 4 bases, in that order; junction bases with no gene match: 8.

The chain joins TRBV2 to TRBJ2-2, with D perhaps TRBD1 (5 bases). V lost 6 bases and J 6 bases, leaving 8 bases between the germline ends. CDR3 length: 12 amino acids. The germline V gene has CDR1 SNHLY and CDR2 FYNNEI. DNA of the CDR3: TGTGCCAGCAGGAAGACAGCCGGGGAGCTGTTTTTT. Translated: CASRKTAGELFF. The full variable domain, with the rest looked up from reference TRBV2 and TRBJ2-2, is EPEVTQTPSHQVTQMGQEVILRCVPISNHLYFYWYRQILGQKVEFLVSFYNNEISEKSEIFDDQFSVERPDGSNFTLKIRSTKLEDSAMYFCASRKTAGELFFGEGSRLTVL.

A single count supports this clonotype. The chain links TRBV6-6 to TRBJ2-1; TRBD1 matches at 9 bases. Per germline, CDR1 MNHNY and CDR2 SVGAGI (reference sequence). The CDR3 is 14 amino acids. Trimming at V came to 6 bases and at J to 3 bases, leaving 3 bases not matched to a gene. Here the CDR3 DNA reads TGTGCCAGCAGCAAGACAGGGGGCTACAATGAGCAGTTCTTC. Its protein product is CASSKTGGYNEQFF.

The rearrangement joins TRBV27 to TRBJ1-1, with D hard to call. Trimming took off 6 bases at V and 2 bases at J, with 13 bases between the two ends. CDR1 and CDR2 (germline): MNHEY, SMNVEV (reference sequence). This CDR3 spans 14 amino acids. Here the CDR3 DNA reads TGTGCCAGCAGAGTGGCAGGAGGTAACACTGAAGCTTTCTTT. This encodes CASRVAGGNTEAFF.

This clonotype was observed a few times. J is TRBJ1-5 and V is TRBV7-2; 8 nucleotides match TRBD1. CDR3 size: 15 residues. V lost 5 bases to trimming and J lost 11 bases; unmatched junction nucleotides: 14. CDR1 SGHTA and CDR2 FQGNSA come from the germline V gene. CDR3 DNA: TGTGCCAGCAGCCTCGCCCAGGGGGCGGGTGGGGCCCAGCATTTT. This encodes CASSLAQGAGGAQHF.

This clonotype was seen a handful of times. The genes are TRBV29-1 and TRBJ2-1; D is perhaps TRBD1 (6 bases). The CDR3 contains 12 residues. Trimming removed 4 bases at V and 6 bases at J, with 10 bases between. Germline CDR1 SQVTM, CDR2 ANQGSEA. The CDR3 spells CSVGRGGNEQFF. CDR3 sequence (DNA): TGCAGCGTTGGTCGAGGGGGCAATGAGCAGTTCTTC.

The rearrangement links TRBV20-1 to TRBJ1-5, with D tentatively TRBD1 (6 bases). Trimming took off 3 bases at V and 4 bases at J, with 19 bases between the two ends. The germline gives CDR1 DFQATT, CDR2 SNEGSKA (reference sequence). The CDR3 covers 16 residues. In DNA form, the CDR3 reads TGCAGTGCTAGTCACCCCAGACAGGTTCTAAATCAGCCCCAGCATTTT. Residues: CSASHPRQVLNQPQHF.

The chain uses TRBV6-6 and TRBJ2-5, with 9 nucleotides matching TRBD2. Trimming took 8 bases from V and 5 from J; bases not matched to a gene: 9. The CDR3 runs to 14 residues. Germline V lookup: CDR1 MNHNY, CDR2 SVGAGI (reference sequence). CDR3 nucleotide sequence: TGTGCCAGCCGGGCGGGGGGGCCTCCCGAGACCCAGTACTTC. It encodes CASRAGGPPETQYF.

In its sample, this clonotype was seen a few times. The chain carries TRBV4-3 and TRBJ2-2, with a possible D match to TRBD1 (6 bases). This CDR3 has 15 residues. V was cut by 0 bases and J by 4 bases, with 9 bases left in between. Looked up from germline, CDR1 is LGHNA and CDR2 is YSLEER. The CDR3 spells CASSQDTRGTGELFF. The CDR3 nucleotides are TGCGCCAGCAGCCAAGATACCAGGGGCACCGGGGAGCTGTTTTTT.

J is TRBJ2-1 and V is TRBV7-2; D is possibly TRBD2 (5 bases). This CDR3 is built from 14 residues. Germline V gene sequence: CDR1 SGHTA, CDR2 FQGNSA. V dropped 3 bases and J dropped 8 bases, with 14 bases sitting between them. DNA for the CDR3: TGTGCCAGCAGCTTCGGCCCCGGGGAGTATGAGCAGTTCTTC. This encodes CASSFGPGEYEQFF.

The chain couples TRBV7-2 to TRBJ1-1, with 7 bases that match TRBD1. J was trimmed by 1 base and V by 5 bases; bases with no gene match: 7. Germline loops: CDR1 SGHTA, CDR2 FQGNSA. The CDR3 covers 15 residues. The CDR3 is CASSLWTGQNTEAFF. CDR3 in DNA: TGTGCCAGCAGCCTCTGGACAGGTCAGAACACTGAAGCTTTCTTT.

This clonotype was observed a handful of times. The chain links TRBV24-1 to TRBJ2-1; perhaps TRBD2 as D (7 bases). The V end lost 1 base, the J end lost 5 bases, and 14 bases lay between the germline ends. The CDR3 sequence is 16 residues long. The V gene's germline CDR1 is KGHDR and CDR2 SFDVKD. For the CDR3, the DNA is TGTGCCACCAGTGATTTAGGGGGGGGAGTTAACAATGAGCAGTTCTTC. Amino acid sequence: CATSDLGGGVNNEQFF.

In this sample, this clonotype turned up a few times. The gene calls are TRBV7-9 and TRBJ2-3, with 11 positions matching TRBD2. This CDR3 spans 15 amino acids. V lost 6 bases and J lost 5; bases outside the gene matches: 7. Per germline, CDR1 SEHNR and CDR2 FQNEAQ (reference sequence). The CDR3 DNA reads as TGTGCCAGCAGAGGGGGACTAGCGGAACTAGATACGCAGTATTTT. Translation: CASRGGLAELDTQYF.

The chain couples TRBV7-2 to TRBJ2-3, with a weak D call TRBD2 (6 bases). CDR1 and CDR2 from the germline V gene are SGHTA and FQGNSA. CDR3 length: 12 amino acids. V gave up 8 bases and J gave up 6 bases, with 12 bases separating them. CDR3 in amino acids: CASRGFADTQYF. The CDR3 coding sequence is TGTGCCAGCCGGGGGTTTGCCGATACGCAGTATTTT. The full variable domain, completed using reference TRBV7-2 and TRBJ2-3, is GAGVSQSPSNKVTEKGKDVELRCDPISGHTALYWYRQSLGQGLEFLIYFQGNSAPDKSGLPSDRFSAERTGGSVSTLTIQRTQQEDSAVYLCASRGFADTQYFGPGTRLTVL.

This clonotype appeared a few times. This chain links TRBV6-1 with TRBJ1-2, with no clear D. Germline V CDR1 and CDR2: MNHNS, SASEGT. This CDR3 is 11 amino acids long. The V end lost 6 bases, the J end lost 5 bases, and 7 bases lay between the germline ends. The CDR3 region is CASSGRYGYTF. DNA of the CDR3: TGTGCCAGCAGCGGACGTTATGGCTACACCTTC.

A few counts support this clonotype. The rearrangement joins TRBV12-3 or TRBV12-4 to TRBJ2-5; D is ambiguous. The ends were cut back, 6 bases at V and 7 bases at J, with 18 bases in the middle. The CDR3 extends over 14 amino acids. The CDR3 loop is CASRPRAPGLTQYF. The DNA of the CDR3 is TGTGCCAGCAGACCACGGGCACCCGGGTTGACCCAGTACTTC.

V is TRBV7-2 and J is TRBJ1-2; D may be TRBD1 (5 bases). Germline CDR1 and CDR2: SGHTA and FQGNSA. Trimming left V 0 bases short and J 11 bases short, with 16 bases between. There are 14 residues in the CDR3. DNA for the CDR3: TGTGCCAGCAGCTTAGCGGGGCGAATACTGGGGTACACCTTC. It yields the protein CASSLAGRILGYTF.

This clonotype has only a few counts. This rearrangement joins TRBV24-1 to TRBJ2-3, with D maybe TRBD2 (6 bases). The length of the CDR3 is 14 residues. Per germline, CDR1 KGHDR and CDR2 SFDVKD. Trimming took off 4 bases at V and 5 bases at J, with 12 bases between the two ends. The CDR3 spells CATSEEGKVDTQYF. CDR3 sequence (DNA): TGTGCCACCAGTGAGGAGGGGAAGGTAGATACGCAGTATTTT.

This clonotype was seen a handful of times. The V and J genes are TRBV6-6 and TRBJ2-3, with D unresolved. This CDR3 region has 12 residues. Germline loops: CDR1 MNHNY, CDR2 SVGAGI (reference sequence). V shed 7 bases and J shed 3 bases, with 8 bases lying between them. The CDR3 region has the DNA TGTGCCAGCAAAAGAACTACAGATACGCAGTATTTT. It translates to CASKRTTDTQYF.

V gene TRBV5-1 combines with J gene TRBJ2-7; D may be TRBD2 (5 bases). V was shortened by 3 bases and J by 3 bases, with 13 bases between the two germline ends. Germline V gene sequence: CDR1 SGHRS, CDR2 YFSETQ. CDR3 length: 14 amino acids. DNA of the CDR3: TGCGCCAGCAGCTCGGGATCGGGAAACTACGAGCAGTACTTC. The encoded protein is CASSSGSGNYEQYF.